This T cell receptor beta chain was retrieved from a study of blood T cell repertoires in COVID-19. Study context: Researchers got acute and convalescent COVID-19 samples from the United States, Italy and Spain. The cDNA or gDNA used as material had been derived from T cells, B-cell-depleted T cells, or PBMCs.

CDR3 length equals 17 residues. Germline V gives CDR1 LNHDA, CDR2 SQIVND (reference sequence). The ends lost 2 bases at V and 10 bases at J; junction bases unmatched: 12. In the authors' workflow: Scientists estimated how many nucleated cells there were by amplifying reference gene primers. TCRdb keeps only in-frame clones here, not all; method: immunoSEQ multiplex PCR. The V and J calls and the clone size are those of that table, but D and trimming were determined from the DNA. The data contain 74,000 or so clones, nearly 90% of them seen just once; the ten biggest clones take up about 7.4%. What was sequenced was peripheral blood. The V and J genes are TRBV19 and TRBJ2-1, with 12 bases fitting TRBD2. This TCR derives from a man aged 45-65 years with active COVID-19. CDR3: CASSISPASGGAREQFF. The CDR3 DNA sequence: TGTGCCAGTAGTATAAGCCCCGCTAGCGGGGGGGCCCGGGAGCAGTTCTTC. The full variable domain, in which reference TRBV19 and TRBJ2-1 provide the parts outside the CDR3, is DGGITQSPKYLFRKEGQNVTLSCEQNLNHDAMYWYRQDPGQGLRLIYYSQIVNDFQKGDIAEGYSVSREKKESFPLTVTSAQKNPTAFYLCASSISPASGGAREQFFGPGTRLTVL.